Listed below are T cell receptor beta chains from one sample, sequenced in a study of T cell responses to AZD1222 COVID-19 vaccine. TCRdb's table, derived via immunoSEQ multiplex PCR, lists solely in-frame clones and lacks some. Of 150,000 to 200,000 clones listed, 90% to 95% are singletons. Source: peripheral blood, taken 28 days after the second AZD1222 dose. Every receptor here comes from an adult who received the AZD1222 COVID-19 vaccine. CDR3s include the opening cysteine and the closing phenylalanine or tryptophan. D genes are given only for firm matches. Clone size is shown for a subset of rows, as once, few, many or a class of expanded clone.

j_gene | abundance | d_gene | v_gene | CDR3aa | CDR3nt
TRBJ1-2 | . | TRBD1 | TRBV3-1/TRBV3-2 | CASRNIYAANRGANYGYTF | TGTGCCAGCAGAAACATCTATGCGGCCAACAGGGGCGCTAACTATGGCTACACCTTC
TRBJ1-1 | . | TRBD1 | TRBV30 | CAWSVRGLGEAFF | TGTGCCTGGAGTGTAAGGGGGCTGGGTGAAGCTTTCTTT
TRBJ2-1 | . | TRBD1 | TRBV6-1 | CASSEWRDRRDNEQFF | TGTGCCAGCAGTGAGTGGCGGGACAGGAGGGACAATGAGCAGTTCTTC
TRBJ2-5 | . | . | TRBV3-1/TRBV3-2 | CASSQDMGETQYF | TGTGCCAGCAGCCAAGATATGGGTGAGACCCAGTACTTC
TRBJ2-1 | . | TRBD2 | TRBV9 | CASSPRPGLAGDNEQFF | TGTGCCAGCAGCCCCCGCCCGGGACTAGCGGGAGACAATGAGCAGTTCTTC
TRBJ2-1 | . | TRBD2 | TRBV10-2 | CASSGPGLAGGRGTYNEQFF | TGCGCCAGCAGCGGCCCGGGACTAGCGGGAGGGCGGGGGACCTACAATGAGCAGTTCTTC
TRBJ2-3 | . | . | TRBV27 | CASSFRTLSTDTQYF | TGTGCCAGCAGTTTTAGGACACTTAGCACAGATACGCAGTATTTT
TRBJ2-7 | . | . | TRBV4-3 | CASGPTDPFGEQYF | TGCGCCAGCGGCCCAACGGACCCTTTCGGGGAGCAGTACTTC
TRBJ2-2 | few | . | TRBV10-3 | CAISENTGELFF | TGTGCCATCAGTGAAAACACCGGGGAGCTGTTTTTT
TRBJ2-1 | once | TRBD2 | TRBV5-1 | CASSPRGLAGGPSYNEQFF | TGCGCCAGCAGCCCAAGGGGACTAGCGGGAGGGCCGTCTTACAATGAGCAGTTCTTC
TRBJ2-1 | once | . | TRBV4-3 | CASSQWDSLNEQFF | TGCGCCAGCAGCCAGTGGGACTCCTTGAATGAGCAGTTCTTC
TRBJ2-1 | . | TRBD2 | TRBV29-1 | CSSSGRSYNEQFF | TGCAGCTCGAGCGGGAGGTCCTACAATGAGCAGTTCTTC
TRBJ2-7 | . | . | TRBV6-5 | CASSYSGTRYVGEQYF | TGTGCCAGCAGTTACTCGGGGACACGCTACGTGGGTGAGCAGTACTTC
TRBJ2-7 | . | TRBD2 | TRBV11-2 | CASSLVASGGSYEQYF | TGTGCCAGCAGCTTAGTCGCTAGCGGAGGCTCCTACGAGCAGTACTTC
TRBJ1-2 | . | TRBD1 | TRBV7-6 | CASSLFVPGQGSYGYTF | TGTGCCAGCAGCTTATTCGTCCCGGGACAGGGTAGCTATGGCTACACCTTC
TRBJ2-7 | once | . | TRBV14 | CASSQWDGSYEQYF | TGTGCCAGCAGCCAATGGGACGGGTCCTACGAGCAGTACTTC
TRBJ2-1 | . | . | TRBV9 | CASSPPGGPNNEQFF | TGTGCCAGCAGCCCCCCCGGGGGGCCAAACAATGAGCAGTTCTTC
TRBJ2-3 | . | TRBD2 | TRBV4-2 | CASSQDSFAGVRWDTQYF | TGTGCCAGCAGCCAAGATAGTTTCGCGGGAGTGAGGTGGGATACGCAGTATTTT
TRBJ2-4 | . | TRBD1 | TRBV7-8 | CASSLARVGTVQYF | TGTGCCAGCAGCTTAGCCCGCGTCGGGACAGTTCAGTACTTC
TRBJ1-2 | . | . | TRBV19 | CASSKGDYGYTF | TGTGCCAGTAGTAAAGGGGACTATGGCTACACCTTC